The T cell receptor (beta chain) described here comes from a study of T cell repertoires in cytomegalovirus infection (dated by TCRdb to between 2017 and 2020). Background for the entire study: Because public TCR beta signatures pointed to carriage of CMV infection together with the matching HLA type, the HLA type of each donor mattered for the analysis. Beyond this particular receptor, the publication reports: The ex vivo response was dominated by HLA-C-restricted CMV-specific TCR beta clonotypes, which also provided the single most frequent clonotype in two of eight donors. In both this cohort and an independent cohort of 300 to 450 donors, the cumulative frequency of public TCR beta family members distinguished carriers of CMV infection plus the relevant HLA type.

Reads for this sample came from an Illumina HiSeq 1500. Using fastp trimming at Q25 and MiXCR clonotype assembly, TCRdb reanalyzed the public sequencing data and kept in-frame beta chains. Records with the same CDR3 protein are collapsed into one entry carrying the most frequent genes and DNA. The sample contains 100,000 to 150,000 distinct CDR3 sequences, roughly 9% of them found a single time. Around 10% of the sample is taken by the ten largest. V has 4 bases trimmed and J has 7 bases trimmed; junction bases matching no gene number 6. According to the germline V gene (reference sequence), CDR1 reads SGHNT and CDR2 reads YYREEE. CDR3 length: 15 amino acids, cysteine to phenylalanine. The read is trimmed to its CDR3 DNA, 45 bases read in frame from base 1. This clonotype came up a few times. The target of this receptor is not known. The sample holds no much larger clone one base away, and base qualities are not on file.

Sample: PBMCs. This TCR was recovered from a human donor in good health (CMV status not recorded). Some clones in this sample may be carry-over from other donors' samples. The sequence joins TRBV5-4 to TRBJ1-6, with 9 central nucleotides matching TRBD1. In nucleotides, the sequence is TGTGCCAGCAGCACGGGACAGGGAAACAATTCACCCCTCCACTTT. The translation is CASSTGQGNNSPLHF.